Presented here are 22 T cell receptor beta chains from one specimen sequenced in a study of cytomegalovirus exposure and HLA in healthy donors. The primer mix had 60 Vbeta and 13 Jbeta primers. Libraries were prepared by immunoSEQ multiplex PCR; TCRdb keeps only in-frame clonotypes and omits some of them. The sample contains around 120,000 clones, around three quarters of which appear only once. Material for sequencing was PBMCs. The receptors shown here come from an older woman in good health and CMV-seropositive.

The chain links TRBV25-1 to TRBJ2-7; D is unclear. Germline V gene data show CDR1 as MGHDK and CDR2 as SYGVNS. The CDR3 has 14 residues. V gave up 4 bases and J gave up 0 bases, with 10 bases separating them. CDR3 protein: CASSARFSSYEQYF. In nucleotides, the CDR3 is TGTGCCAGCAGTGCGCGCTTTAGCTCCTACGAGCAGTACTTC.

The chain recombines TRBV7-2 with TRBJ1-1, with a tentative D call TRBD1 (5 bases). This CDR3 is built from 15 residues. The V gene's germline CDR1 is SGHTA and CDR2 FQGNSA. Between the trimmed V and J ends, which lost 5 bases and 3 bases, there was a span of 16 bases. CDR3 DNA sequence: TGTGCCAGCAGCCCCCCCTCGGGGGATCACACTGAAGCTTTCTTT. Its translation: CASSPPSGDHTEAFF.

The chain is built from TRBV6-5 and TRBJ2-5; tentative D call: TRBD1 (6 bases). The J call is doubtful: the DNA matches TRBJ2-7 better. The germline gives CDR1 MNHEY, CDR2 SVGAGI. The CDR3 runs 13 residues. CDR3 DNA sequence: TGTGCCAGCAGTTACTCTAGGGGGTACGAGCAGTACTTC. Protein sequence: CASSYSRGYEQYF.

The V gene is TRBV19, the J gene TRBJ1-4; D may be TRBD1 (6 bases). Germline V gene sequence: CDR1 LNHDA, CDR2 SQIVND (reference sequence). Trimming pared 2 bases from V and 5 bases from J, leaving 15 bases between. The CDR3 totals 16 residues. The CDR3 spells CASSIRGAGSNEKLFF. CDR3 sequence (DNA): TGTGCCAGTAGTATACGGGGGGCCGGCTCGAATGAAAAACTGTTTTTT.

This clone was counted a few times. The chain couples TRBV19 to TRBJ1-3; D not resolved. V lost 7 bases and J lost 0, with 10 bases in between. Germline V gene data show CDR1 as LNHDA and CDR2 as SQIVND (reference sequence). The CDR3 runs 14 residues. CDR3 nucleotide sequence: TGTGCCAGTAATCCAGTCAGCTCTGGAAACACCATATATTTT. Translated: CASNPVSSGNTIYF.

The V and J genes are TRBV9 and TRBJ2-1, with 9 bases aligning to TRBD2. J lost 2 bases, V lost 0 bases, and 6 bases had no gene match. This CDR3 region has 17 residues. Germline-derived CDR1 and CDR2 are SGDLS and YYNGEE. The DNA of the CDR3 is TGTGCCAGCAGCGTAGACCCCCTAGCGGGGCCCTACAATGAGCAGTTCTTC. This translates into CASSVDPLAGPYNEQFF.

The V and J genes are TRBV6-1 and TRBJ2-7; D is perhaps TRBD1 (6 bases). CDR3 size: 15 residues. Trimming pared 6 bases from V and 0 bases from J, leaving 15 bases between. Per germline, CDR1 MNHNS and CDR2 SASEGT. The CDR3 nucleotides read TGTGCCAGCAGCGACAGGAATGCCATCTCCTACGAGCAGTACTTC. Its translation: CASSDRNAISYEQYF.

In its sample, this clone was seen a few times. The chain employs TRBV29-1 and TRBJ1-1, with 7 bases lining up with TRBD1. The CDR3 spans 12 residues. CDR1 and CDR2 from the germline V gene are SQVTM and ANQGSEA. J was trimmed by 3 bases and V by 8 bases; bases with no gene match: 6. CDR3 region: CSTRQGHTEAFF. The DNA for the CDR3 is TGCAGCACCCGACAGGGACACACTGAAGCTTTCTTT.

CDR3 DNA: TGTGCCAGCAGCTCCCGACTAGCCAGCCAAGAGACCCAGTACTTC. This translates into CASSSRLASQETQYF. The chain combines TRBV7-3 with TRBJ2-5; 7 bases agree with TRBD2. V shed 4 bases and J 1 base; nucleotides not matched to a gene: 6. The CDR3 totals 15 residues. Germline V gene sequence: CDR1 SGHTA, CDR2 FQGTGA.

There are a few counts of this clone. The genes are TRBV6-6 and TRBJ2-7, with TRBD1 as a possible D gene (6 bases). The V end lost 6 bases, the J end lost 4 bases, and 13 bases lay between the germline ends. From germline, CDR1 is MNHNY and CDR2 SVGAGI (reference sequence). CDR3 length: 13 amino acids. CDR3 DNA sequence: TGTGCCAGCAGCTACGGGACATTATACGAGCAGTACTTC. It yields the protein CASSYGTLYEQYF.

The chain joins TRBV11-2 to TRBJ1-4; D is uncertain. Per the germline V gene, CDR1 is SGHAT and CDR2 is FQNNGV. The CDR3 extends over 14 amino acids. V was trimmed by 0 bases and J by 8 bases, leaving 10 bases between them. CDR3 region: CASSLEGGWEKLFF. In DNA form, the CDR3 reads TGTGCCAGCAGCTTAGAAGGAGGGTGGGAAAAACTGTTTTTT.

J is TRBJ2-5 and V is TRBV19; D is perhaps TRBD1 (5 bases). CDR1 is LNHDA and CDR2 is SQIVND in the germline V gene (reference sequence). V shed 7 bases and J shed 2 bases, with 14 bases lying between them. The CDR3 sequence is 14 residues long. The CDR3: CASTRGRYQETQYF. The CDR3 DNA reads as TGTGCCAGTACAAGGGGCCGGTATCAAGAGACCCAGTACTTC.

CDR3 coding DNA: TGCGCCAGCAGTCAATTTGGACAGTATAGCAATCAGCCCCAGCATTTT. Its translation is CASSQFGQYSNQPQHF. The chain links TRBV23-1 to TRBJ1-5; possible D gene TRBD1, 6 bases. Being an ORF, TRBV23-1 has a function that is uncertain. V was clipped by 1 base and J by 0 bases, with 10 bases between them. The CDR3 has 16 residues.

This clone was seen many times. The rearrangement joins TRBV4-1 to TRBJ1-4; D gene unclear. The CDR3 sequence is 15 residues long. Trimming cost V 3 bases and J 5 bases, with 13 bases left between them. Per the germline V gene, CDR1 is MGHRA and CDR2 is YSYEKL. The CDR3 DNA follows: TGCGCCAGCAGCCACGCCGTTGGCGGCAATGAAAAACTGTTTTTT. Its protein product is CASSHAVGGNEKLFF.

The chain combines TRBV15 with TRBJ1-2; 7 bases align to TRBD1. This CDR3 region has 14 residues. V shed 1 base and J 7 bases; nucleotides not matched to a gene: 6. Germline loops: CDR1 LNHNV, CDR2 YYDKDF (reference sequence). The CDR3 reads CATSRGQGESGYTF. For the CDR3, the DNA is TGTGCCACCAGCAGAGGACAGGGAGAGAGTGGCTACACCTTC.

The CDR3 sequence is CASSLNSAAAAFF. The CDR3 nucleotides are TGTGCCAGCAGCTTAAACTCTGCGGCTGCAGCTTTCTTT. The chain recombines TRBV13 with TRBJ1-1; no firm D call. This CDR3 region has 13 residues. Germline values: CDR1 PRHDT, CDR2 FYEKMQ (reference sequence). Trimming stripped 2 bases from V and 10 bases from J, with 14 bases between.

The genes are TRBV5-5 and TRBJ2-1, with 11 bases aligning to TRBD2. Per germline, CDR1 SGHKS and CDR2 YYEKEE (reference sequence). V trimming: 4 bases; J trimming: 2 bases; junction bases outside the gene matches: 2. This CDR3 is 15 amino acids long. The CDR3: CASSPTSGAYNEQFF. The CDR3 DNA follows: TGTGCCAGCAGCCCGACTAGCGGGGCCTACAATGAGCAGTTCTTC.

The chain uses TRBV7-2 and TRBJ1-5; D remains unclear. Germline assignment: CDR1 SGHTA and CDR2 FQGNSA. The CDR3 has 15 amino acids. V dropped 3 bases and J dropped 5 bases, with 14 bases sitting between them. CDR3 sequence (DNA): TGTGCCAGCAGCTTTAGAGGTGGGTTTGATCAGCCCCAGCATTTT. This sequence encodes CASSFRGGFDQPQHF. Supplemented by reference TRBV7-2 and TRBJ1-5, the full variable domain reads GAGVSQSPSNKVTEKGKDVELRCDPISGHTALYWYRQSLGQGLEFLIYFQGNSAPDKSGLPSDRFSAERTGGSVSTLTIQRTQQEDSAVYLCASSFRGGFDQPQHFGDGTRLSIL.

This chain uses TRBV2 with TRBJ1-6; no clear D gene. The CDR3 has 14 residues. V lost 0 bases and J 7 bases, leaving 7 bases between the germline ends. CDR1 SNHLY and CDR2 FYNNEI come from the germline V gene. This CDR3 reads CASSEALRNSPLHF. The DNA of the CDR3 is TGTGCCAGCAGTGAAGCGCTGCGGAATTCACCCCTCCACTTT.

The chain recombines TRBV29-1 with TRBJ2-3; a weak D match, TRBD1 (6 bases). V shed 4 bases and J shed 2 bases, with 16 bases lying between them. The CDR3 contains 15 residues. Germline V lookup: CDR1 SQVTM, CDR2 ANQGSEA. CDR3 DNA sequence: TGCAGCGTTGGGGCCAGGGGAGTGCCCACAGATACGCAGTATTTT. Protein product: CSVGARGVPTDTQYF.

The chain recombines TRBV28 with TRBJ2-1, with TRBD1 identical over 10 bases. Germline-derived CDR1 and CDR2 are MDHEN and SYDVKM. Germline trimming cut 9 bases from V and 7 bases from J; bases unmatched to any gene: 6. This CDR3 is 13 amino acids long. The CDR3 protein is CASGGQGRNEQFF. The CDR3 DNA is TGTGCCAGTGGGGGACAGGGGAGGAATGAGCAGTTCTTC.

With respect to this clone: One end of the junction varies from germline; a read error may be responsible. The chain recombines TRBV7-6 with TRBJ1-6, with D possibly TRBD1 on 6 matching bases. Germline-derived CDR1 and CDR2 are SGHVS and FNYEAQ. CDR3 length: 13 amino acids. CDR3 nucleotide sequence: TGTGCCAGCAGCGTAGCGGGGGCTTCACCCCTCCACTTT. Translating gives CASSVAGASPLHF.